One and the same sample provided the 10 T cell receptor beta chains below, sequenced in a study of human T cells and chemical hapten exposure listed by TCRdb under 2021. The library relied on RACE. These reads were obtained on a NextSeq 500. TCRdb reworked the public reads: Q25 trimming with fastp, MiXCR clone assembly, productive beta chains retained. Records with the same CDR3 protein are collapsed into one entry carrying the most frequent genes and DNA. The sample data list 300,000 to 450,000 distinct CDR3 sequences, and about 5% of these were observed just once. Jointly, the top ten make up less than 9% of the sample. Taken with the paper, the label for time point translates to: pre-sensitization, week 0. Explained via the paper, the treatment or condition label denotes: therapeutic diphenylcyclopropenone sensitization with weekly scalp DPC. The input for sequencing was whole blood, taken in connection with sensitization to the hapten diphenylcyclopropenone (DPC). All receptors come from a woman aged 18-30 years with alopecia areata. Some clones in this sample may be carry-over from other donors' samples.

This rearrangement joins TRBV20-1 to TRBJ2-2; D gene ambiguous. The germline V gene encodes CDR1 DFQATT and CDR2 SNEGSKA (reference sequence). Between the trimmed V and J ends, which lost 4 bases and 1 base, there was a span of 10 bases. This CDR3 contains 14 residues. The DNA for the CDR3 is TGCAGTGCTAATCTGGGCCTGAACACCGGGGAGCTGTTTTTT. Protein sequence: CSANLGLNTGELFF.

This clonotype was seen repeatedly, ten times or more. The V gene is TRBV6-2 or TRBV6-3, the J gene TRBJ2-7; 10 positions agree with TRBD1. Germline V gene data show CDR1 as MNHEY and CDR2 as SVGEGT. The CDR3 consists of 15 residues. Unmatched junction bases numbered 4, after V lost 0 bases and J lost 5 bases. As DNA, the CDR3 is TGTGCCAGCAGTTACTCACGGACAGGGGGACACGAGCAGTACTTC. Translated: CASSYSRTGGHEQYF.

J is TRBJ2-1 and V is TRBV29-1, with 7 bases lining up with TRBD1. The V gene's germline CDR1 is SQVTM and CDR2 ANQGSEA. The length of the CDR3 is 14 residues. With V trimmed by 5 bases and J by 0 bases, 4 bases remained unmatched. The CDR3 coding sequence is TGCAGCGTTTTACAGGGGAGCTCCTACAATGAGCAGTTCTTC. Its translation: CSVLQGSSYNEQFF.

This clonotype was detected a few times. V usage is TRBV3-1 and J usage is TRBJ1-2; D ambiguous. V dropped 2 bases and J dropped 4 bases, with 20 bases sitting between them. Germline CDR1 reads LGHDT; CDR2 reads YNNKEL (reference sequence). The CDR3 extends over 17 amino acids. CDR3 sequence reads: CASSQNSARTSTYGYTF. CDR3 sequence (DNA): TGTGCCAGCAGCCAAAACTCGGCTAGAACCAGTACCTATGGCTACACCTTC.

The table lists this clonotype with many counts. CDR3 loop: CSAQGGADYGYTF. CDR3 bases: TGCAGCGCCCAGGGGGGGGCGGACTATGGCTACACCTTC. The chain joins TRBV29-1 to TRBJ1-2; 7 nucleotides align to TRBD1. Germline CDR1 SQVTM, CDR2 ANQGSEA. CDR3 length equals 13 residues. V dropped 7 bases and J dropped 3; count of bases not matched to a gene: 8.

A few counts support this clonotype. The V call is TRBV12-3 or TRBV12-4, the J call TRBJ1-3; possible D gene TRBD1, 5 bases. With 6 bases removed from V and 9 bases from J, the gap between germline ends came to 15 bases. This CDR3 is 13 amino acids long. DNA for the CDR3: TGTGCCAGCAGGAGGGGTGTTAGGGTCACCATATATTTT. Protein product: CASRRGVRVTIYF.

The V gene is TRBV6-1, the J gene TRBJ1-5, with D unresolved. The DNA end is more similar to TRBJ2-3, so the J call may be wrong. This CDR3 has 10 residues. Germline CDR1 is MNHNS and CDR2 is SASEGT. In DNA form, the CDR3 reads TGTGCCAGCAGTGCCGGCCTCCAGTATTTT. This codes for CASSAGLQYF.

This clonotype showed up many times. Here the CDR3 reads CASSQVPKTSGGAQRTDTQYF. For the CDR3, the DNA is TGTGCCAGCAGCCAAGTCCCCAAGACTAGCGGGGGGGCCCAACGCACAGATACGCAGTATTTT. The chain combines TRBV14 with TRBJ2-3; TRBD2 matches 14 bases. CDR3 size: 21 residues. The junction had 13 bases not matched to a gene; V was cut back by 1 base and J by 1 base. CDR1 is SGHDN, CDR2 FVKESK, per germline.

The rearrangement joins TRBV20-1 to TRBJ2-7; 7 nucleotides agree with TRBD2. In germline, CDR1 is DFQATT, CDR2 SNEGSKA (reference sequence). CDR3 length: 14 residues. After removal of 3 bases from V and 6 bases from J, the junction contained 11 bases not matched to a gene. CDR3 bases: TGCAGTGCTAGCCTGACTAGCCCAGGTAGCGAGCAGTACTTC. Amino acids: CSASLTSPGSEQYF.

This clonotype was found many times. The chain links TRBV6-1 to TRBJ2-3; D ambiguous. The germline V gene encodes CDR1 MNHNS and CDR2 SASEGT. The germline V and J ends were trimmed by 8 bases and 0 bases, with 15 bases remaining between them. This CDR3 has 15 residues. The CDR3 protein is CASVQLGISTDTQYF. Here the CDR3 DNA reads TGTGCCAGCGTCCAACTGGGAATTAGCACAGATACGCAGTATTTT.